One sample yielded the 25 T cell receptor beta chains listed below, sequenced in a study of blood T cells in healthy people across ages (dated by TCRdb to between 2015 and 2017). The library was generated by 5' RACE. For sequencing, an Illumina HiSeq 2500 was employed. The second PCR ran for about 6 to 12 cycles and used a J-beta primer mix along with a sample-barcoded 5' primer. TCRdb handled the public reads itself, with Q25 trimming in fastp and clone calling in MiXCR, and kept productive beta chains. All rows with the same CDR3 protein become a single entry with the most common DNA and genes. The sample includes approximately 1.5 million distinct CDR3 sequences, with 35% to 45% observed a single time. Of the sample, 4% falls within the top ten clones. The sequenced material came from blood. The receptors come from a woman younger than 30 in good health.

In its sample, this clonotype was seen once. Written as DNA, the CDR3 is TGCAGTGCTACCAACCGACAGGGTGGATGGATGGGGAGTAATTCACCTTTCCACTTT. The encoded protein is CSATNRQGGWMGSNSPFHF. The V gene is TRBV20-1, the J gene TRBJ1-6, with TRBD1 identical over 7 bases. CDR1 is DFQATT, CDR2 SNEGSKA, per germline (reference sequence). The CDR3 has 19 amino acids. V dropped 4 bases and J dropped 17; count of bases not matched to a gene: 32.

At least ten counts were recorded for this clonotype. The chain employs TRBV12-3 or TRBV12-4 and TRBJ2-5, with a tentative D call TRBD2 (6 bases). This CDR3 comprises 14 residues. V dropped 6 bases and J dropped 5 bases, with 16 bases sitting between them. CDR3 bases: TGTGCCAGCAGCAACCCCGGGACTGGCGAGACCCAGTACTTC. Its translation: CASSNPGTGETQYF.

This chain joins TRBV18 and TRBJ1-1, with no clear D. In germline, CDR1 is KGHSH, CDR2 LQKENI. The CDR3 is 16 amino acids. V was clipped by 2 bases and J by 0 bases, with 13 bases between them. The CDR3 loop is CASSPATRGLNTEAFF. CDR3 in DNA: TGTGCCAGCTCACCAGCCACAAGAGGATTGAACACTGAAGCTTTCTTT.

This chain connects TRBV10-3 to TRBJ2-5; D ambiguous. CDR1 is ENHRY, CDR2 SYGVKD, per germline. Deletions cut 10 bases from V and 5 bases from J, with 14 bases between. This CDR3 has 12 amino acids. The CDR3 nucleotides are TGTGCCACCTCCCGTCCGGATGAGACCCAGTACTTC. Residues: CATSRPDETQYF.

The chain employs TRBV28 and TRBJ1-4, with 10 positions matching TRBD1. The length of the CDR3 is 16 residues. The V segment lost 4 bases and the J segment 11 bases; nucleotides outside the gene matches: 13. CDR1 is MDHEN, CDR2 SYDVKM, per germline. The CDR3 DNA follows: TGTGCCAGCAGTTCGAGGACAGGGGGTTCAGGCTGGAAACTGTTTTTT. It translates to CASSSRTGGSGWKLFF.

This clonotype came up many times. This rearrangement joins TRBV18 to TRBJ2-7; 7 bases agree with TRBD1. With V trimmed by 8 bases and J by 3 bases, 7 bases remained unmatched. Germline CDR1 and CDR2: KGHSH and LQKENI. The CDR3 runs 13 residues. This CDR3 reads CASSPGQDYEQYF. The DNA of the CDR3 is TGTGCCAGCAGCCCTGGACAGGACTACGAGCAGTACTTC.

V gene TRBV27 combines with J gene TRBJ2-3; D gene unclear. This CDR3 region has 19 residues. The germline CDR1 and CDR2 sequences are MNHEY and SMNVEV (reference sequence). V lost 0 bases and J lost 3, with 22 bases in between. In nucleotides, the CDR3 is TGTGCCAGCAGTTTATCTTTTAGCAGGCCGGGCGGAGCTACAGATACGCAGTATTTT. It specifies CASSLSFSRPGGATDTQYF.

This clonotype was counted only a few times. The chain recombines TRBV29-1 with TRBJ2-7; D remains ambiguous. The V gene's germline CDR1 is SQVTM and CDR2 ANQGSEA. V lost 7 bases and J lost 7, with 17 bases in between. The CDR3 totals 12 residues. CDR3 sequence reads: CSALPSNNEQYF. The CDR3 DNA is TGCAGCGCCCTCCCTTCCAACAATGAGCAGTACTTC.

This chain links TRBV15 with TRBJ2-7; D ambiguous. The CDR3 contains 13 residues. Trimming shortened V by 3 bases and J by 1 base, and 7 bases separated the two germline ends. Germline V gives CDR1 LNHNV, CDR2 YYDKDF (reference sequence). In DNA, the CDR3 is TGTGCCACCAGCAGCTTGTTGTCCTACGAGCAGTACTTC. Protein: CATSSLLSYEQYF.

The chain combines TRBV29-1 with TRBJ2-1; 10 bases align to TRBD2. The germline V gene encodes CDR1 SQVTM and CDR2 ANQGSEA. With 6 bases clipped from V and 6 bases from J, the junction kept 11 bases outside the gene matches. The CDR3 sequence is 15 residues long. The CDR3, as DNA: TGCAGCGTCCGAGGCCCTAGCGGGAGATTCAATGAGCAGTTCTTC. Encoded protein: CSVRGPSGRFNEQFF.

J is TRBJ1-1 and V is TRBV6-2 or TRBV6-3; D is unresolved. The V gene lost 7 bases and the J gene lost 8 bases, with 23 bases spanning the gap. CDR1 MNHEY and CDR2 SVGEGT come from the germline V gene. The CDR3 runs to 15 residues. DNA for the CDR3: TGTGCCAGCACCCATATCAGAGAGTTTGTAGGGGAAGCTTTCTTT. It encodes CASTHIREFVGEAFF.

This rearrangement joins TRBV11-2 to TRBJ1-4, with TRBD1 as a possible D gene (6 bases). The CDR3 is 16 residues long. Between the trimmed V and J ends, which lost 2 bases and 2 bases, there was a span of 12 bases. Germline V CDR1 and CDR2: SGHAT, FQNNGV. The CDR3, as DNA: TGTGCCAGCAGCTTATTGCCCGACAGGACTAATGAAAAACTGTTTTTT. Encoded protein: CASSLLPDRTNEKLFF.

The CDR3 here is CSASASRVGELFF. CDR3 nucleotides: TGCAGTGCTAGTGCTAGCCGGGTCGGGGAGCTGTTTTTT. The V call is TRBV20-1, the J call TRBJ2-2; TRBD2 is a possible D gene (5 bases). Trimming stripped 3 bases from V and 7 bases from J, with 12 bases between. The CDR3 is 13 amino acids. CDR1 is DFQATT and CDR2 is SNEGSKA in the germline V gene (reference sequence).

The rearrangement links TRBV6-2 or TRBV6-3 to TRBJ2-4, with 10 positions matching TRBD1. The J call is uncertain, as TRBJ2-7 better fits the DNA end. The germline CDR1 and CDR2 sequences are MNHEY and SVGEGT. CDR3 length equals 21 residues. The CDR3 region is CASSYSRPARDRGSSSYEQYF. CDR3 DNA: TGTGCCAGCAGTTACTCCAGGCCCGCCCGGGACAGGGGATCCAGCTCCTACGAGCAGTACTTC.

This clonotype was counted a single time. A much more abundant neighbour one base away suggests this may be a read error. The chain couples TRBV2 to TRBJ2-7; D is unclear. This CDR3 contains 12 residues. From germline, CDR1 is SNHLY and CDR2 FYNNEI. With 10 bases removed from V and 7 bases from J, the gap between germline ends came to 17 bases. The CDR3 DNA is TGTGCCAACAGCGACGCAGCAGATGAGCAGTACTTC. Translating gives CANSDAADEQYF.

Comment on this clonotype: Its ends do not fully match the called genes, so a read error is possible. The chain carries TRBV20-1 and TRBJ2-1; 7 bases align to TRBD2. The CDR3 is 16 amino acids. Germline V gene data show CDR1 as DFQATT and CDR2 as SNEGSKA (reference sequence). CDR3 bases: TGCGGTGCTAGGTCCACTAGCGCCAACTCCTACAATGAGCAGTTCTTC. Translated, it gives CGARSTSANSYNEQFF.

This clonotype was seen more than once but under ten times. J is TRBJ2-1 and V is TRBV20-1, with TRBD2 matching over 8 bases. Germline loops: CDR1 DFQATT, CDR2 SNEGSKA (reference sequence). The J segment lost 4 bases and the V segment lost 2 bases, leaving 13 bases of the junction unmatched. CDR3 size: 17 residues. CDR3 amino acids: CSARSGRIRAGYNEQFF. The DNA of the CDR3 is TGCAGTGCTAGAAGCGGGAGAATCAGGGCCGGGTACAATGAGCAGTTCTTC.

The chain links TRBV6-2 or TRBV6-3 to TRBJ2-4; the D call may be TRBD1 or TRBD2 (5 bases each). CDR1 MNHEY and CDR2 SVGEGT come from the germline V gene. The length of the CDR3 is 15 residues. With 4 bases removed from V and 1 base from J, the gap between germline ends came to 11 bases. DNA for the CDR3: TGTGCCAGCAGTTTTCGGGGCCCTGCCAAAAACATTCAGTACTTC. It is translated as CASSFRGPAKNIQYF.

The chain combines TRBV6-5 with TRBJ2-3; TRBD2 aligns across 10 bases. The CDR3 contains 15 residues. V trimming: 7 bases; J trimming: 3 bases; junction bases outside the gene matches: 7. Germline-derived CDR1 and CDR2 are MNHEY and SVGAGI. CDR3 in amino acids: CASKGTSVGTDTQYF. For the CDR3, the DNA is TGTGCCAGCAAAGGGACTAGCGTGGGAACAGATACGCAGTATTTT.

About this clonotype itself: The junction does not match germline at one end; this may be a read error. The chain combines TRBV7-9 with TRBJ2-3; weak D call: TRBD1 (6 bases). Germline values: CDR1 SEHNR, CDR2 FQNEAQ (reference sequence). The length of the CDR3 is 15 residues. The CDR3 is CASSRGPSGADTRYF. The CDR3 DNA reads TGTGCCAGCAGCCGCGGACCATCAGGGGCAGATACGCGGTATTTT.

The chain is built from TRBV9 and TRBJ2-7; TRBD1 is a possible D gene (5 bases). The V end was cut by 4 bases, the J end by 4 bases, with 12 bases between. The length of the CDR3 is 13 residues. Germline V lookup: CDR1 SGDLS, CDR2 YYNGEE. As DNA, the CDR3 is TGTGCCAGCAGCAACAGGCCGCGATACGAGCAGTACTTC. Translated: CASSNRPRYEQYF.

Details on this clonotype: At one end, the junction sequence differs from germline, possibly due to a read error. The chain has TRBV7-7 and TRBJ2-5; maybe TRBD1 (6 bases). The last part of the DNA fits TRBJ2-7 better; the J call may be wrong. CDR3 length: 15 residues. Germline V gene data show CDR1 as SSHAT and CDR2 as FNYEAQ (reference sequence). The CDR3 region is CASSLASGQNYEQYF. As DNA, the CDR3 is TGTGCTAGCAGCTTAGCTTCGGGACAAAACTACGAGCAGTACTTC.

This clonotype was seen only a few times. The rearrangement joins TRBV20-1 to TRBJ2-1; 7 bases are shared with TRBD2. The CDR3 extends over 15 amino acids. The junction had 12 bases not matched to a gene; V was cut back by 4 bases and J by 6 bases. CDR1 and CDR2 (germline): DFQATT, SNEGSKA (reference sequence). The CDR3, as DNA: TGCAGTGCTACCTCCCGCGCTAGCGGATTCAATGAGCAGTTCTTC. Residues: CSATSRASGFNEQFF.

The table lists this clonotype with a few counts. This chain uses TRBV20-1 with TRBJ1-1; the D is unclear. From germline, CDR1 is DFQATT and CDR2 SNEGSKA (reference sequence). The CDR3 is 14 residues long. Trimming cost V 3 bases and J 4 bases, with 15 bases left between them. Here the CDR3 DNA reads TGCAGTGCTAGGCCCAGTCTTATGGGCACTGAAGCTTTCTTT. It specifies CSARPSLMGTEAFF.

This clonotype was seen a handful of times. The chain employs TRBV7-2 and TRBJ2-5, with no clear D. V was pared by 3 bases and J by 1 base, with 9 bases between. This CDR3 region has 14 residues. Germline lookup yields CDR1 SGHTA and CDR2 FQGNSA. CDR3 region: CASSLGFGQETQYF. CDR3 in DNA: TGTGCCAGCAGCTTGGGGTTTGGCCAAGAGACCCAGTACTTC.